These T cell receptor beta chains were read from a single sample in a study of shared clonotypes between healthy human individuals. The table came from immunoSEQ multiplex PCR; TCRdb's copy has only in-frame clones and leaves some out. The profile covers about 600,000 clones, with roughly 96% appearing a single time and roughly 0.1% taken by the ten largest. Sequencing was carried out using naive CD8+ T cells sorted from blood. Receptors were obtained from a woman aged 30 to 39 in good health. Each CDR3 is given with its conserved first and last residue. The order of the fields is clone size, V gene, D gene, J gene, CDR3 protein, CDR3 DNA. A D gene is named only where the DNA matches it firmly. Where a row states a size, it is once, few, many or the class of an expanded clone; other rows omit it.

-	TRBV19	-	TRBJ1-5	CASSIMGYSNQPQHF	TGTGCCAGTAGTATAATGGGATATAGCAATCAGCCCCAGCATTTT
-	TRBV6-5	-	TRBJ1-2	CASSPTARRAGYTF	TGTGCCAGCAGTCCAACCGCCCGACGAGCTGGCTACACCTTC
-	TRBV2	-	TRBJ2-2	CASTNRLGTGELFF	TGTGCCAGCACCAACAGACTCGGCACCGGGGAGCTGTTTTTT
-	TRBV10-1	TRBD2	TRBJ2-7	CASSEYLAGTIGSYEQYF	TGCGCCAGCAGTGAATACCTAGCGGGAACGATAGGGTCCTACGAGCAGTACTTC
-	TRBV28	-	TRBJ2-5	CATEGRVEETQYF	TGTGCCACGGAAGGACGGGTCGAAGAGACCCAGTACTTC
-	TRBV28	TRBD1	TRBJ1-5	CASSYWTGNQPQHF	TGTGCCAGCAGTTATTGGACAGGGAATCAGCCCCAGCATTTT
-	TRBV27	-	TRBJ1-5	CASSLRGRTPEPQHF	TGTGCCAGCAGTTTACGGGGACGGACCCCGGAGCCCCAGCATTTT
-	TRBV13	TRBD1	TRBJ2-5	CASSLRLNRGRETQYF	TGTGCCAGCAGCTTACGCCTGAACAGGGGTCGAGAGACCCAGTACTTC
-	TRBV27	-	TRBJ1-2	CASSLSANYGYTF	TGTGCCAGCAGTTTATCAGCTAACTATGGCTACACCTTC
-	TRBV28	-	TRBJ1-3	CASIGMWSGNTIYF	TGTGCCAGCATAGGCATGTGGTCTGGAAACACCATATATTTT
-	TRBV29-1	-	TRBJ2-7	CSVEDSGYEQYF	TGCAGCGTTGAAGATTCGGGGTACGAGCAGTACTTC
-	TRBV5-4	-	TRBJ1-1	CASSPGGTEAFF	TGTGCCAGCAGCCCCGGGGGGACTGAAGCTTTCTTT
-	TRBV16	-	TRBJ1-4	CASSPSSWGEKLFF	TGTGCCAGCAGCCCTTCTTCGTGGGGTGAAAAACTGTTTTTT
-	TRBV28	TRBD1	TRBJ1-5	CASSSDRGPPNQPQHF	TGTGCCAGCAGTTCCGACAGGGGCCCCCCTAATCAGCCCCAGCATTTT
-	TRBV6-5	TRBD1	TRBJ2-1	CASSYWTGDNEQFF	TGTGCCAGCAGTTACTGGACAGGGGACAATGAGCAGTTCTTC
-	TRBV19	-	TRBJ1-5	CASSITGSNQPQHF	TGTGCCAGTAGTATAACAGGGAGCAATCAGCCCCAGCATTTT
-	TRBV28	-	TRBJ2-3	CASSETGGTDTQYF	TGTGCCAGCAGCGAGACTGGGGGAACAGATACGCAGTATTTT
-	TRBV4-1	-	TRBJ2-7	CASSYRDGLIYEQYF	TGCGCCAGCAGCTACCGGGACGGACTCATTTACGAGCAGTACTTC
-	TRBV2	-	TRBJ2-5	CASSERGYQETQYF	TGTGCCAGCAGTGAAAGGGGATACCAAGAGACCCAGTACTTC
-	TRBV13	-	TRBJ2-5	CATTNAGQETQYF	TGTGCCACCACAAATGCGGGACAAGAGACCCAGTACTTC
-	TRBV28	TRBD1	TRBJ1-1	CASSLGQGATEAFF	TGTGCCAGCAGTTTAGGACAGGGGGCAACTGAAGCTTTCTTT
-	TRBV6-6	-	TRBJ1-1	CASRVTGENTEAFF	TGTGCCAGCAGGGTTACTGGGGAGAACACTGAAGCTTTCTTT
-	TRBV27	TRBD1	TRBJ2-5	CASKRGTGETQYF	TGTGCCAGCAAACGGGGGACAGGAGAGACCCAGTACTTC
-	TRBV5-5	-	TRBJ1-2	CASSLEDTSYGYTF	TGTGCCAGCAGCTTGGAGGACACCTCCTATGGCTACACCTTC
-	TRBV7-3	TRBD1	TRBJ1-1	CASSLWDRGLGTEAFF	TGTGCCAGCAGCTTATGGGACAGGGGGTTAGGCACTGAAGCTTTCTTT
-	TRBV28	-	TRBJ1-1	CASSRGMNTEAFF	TGTGCCAGCAGTAGGGGGATGAACACTGAAGCTTTCTTT
once	TRBV27	-	TRBJ2-7	CASRIFAGPPVAEQYF	TGTGCCAGCCGTATCTTTGCGGGACCCCCCGTAGCGGAGCAGTACTTC
-	TRBV29-1	-	TRBJ2-7	CSVEVGGTREEQYF	TGCAGCGTTGAAGTTGGAGGAACGCGTGAGGAGCAGTACTTC
-	TRBV4-1	-	TRBJ2-7	CASSQGTPYEQYF	TGCGCCAGCAGCCAAGGGACTCCCTACGAGCAGTACTTC
-	TRBV6-4	-	TRBJ2-6	CASRTEFERRSGANVLTF	TGTGCCAGCAGGACAGAGTTTGAGCGAAGGTCTGGGGCCAACGTCCTGACTTTC
-	TRBV29-1	TRBD2	TRBJ2-2	CSASGRGTGELFF	TGCAGCGCTAGCGGGAGAGGCACCGGGGAGCTGTTTTTT
-	TRBV21-1	-	TRBJ2-7	CASSKVVVEVYEQYF	TGTGCCAGCAGCAAAGTAGTCGTCGAGGTTTACGAGCAGTACTTC
-	TRBV14	-	TRBJ2-7	CASSYNRPPQVYEQYF	TGTGCCAGCAGCTACAACCGCCCCCCCCAAGTCTACGAGCAGTACTTC
-	TRBV12-5	-	TRBJ2-1	CASGYGLPLGEQFF	TGTGCTAGTGGTTATGGACTACCCCTCGGGGAGCAGTTCTTC
-	TRBV14	-	TRBJ2-3	CASSQVYSTWNTQYF	TGTGCCAGCAGCCAAGTTTACAGTACCTGGAATACGCAGTATTTT
-	TRBV28	TRBD2	TRBJ2-7	CASSPSGSYEQYF	TGTGCCAGCAGTCCAAGCGGGAGTTACGAGCAGTACTTC
-	TRBV2	TRBD2	TRBJ2-1	CASNYHSGSGGNEQFF	TGTGCCAGCAATTACCATAGCGGGAGTGGTGGCAATGAGCAGTTCTTC
-	TRBV7-9	-	TRBJ2-1	CASSPIRNEQFF	TGTGCCAGCAGCCCTATTCGGAATGAGCAGTTCTTC
-	TRBV4-1	TRBD1	TRBJ1-4	CASSWNDRGDEKLFF	TGCGCCAGCAGCTGGAACGACAGGGGAGATGAAAAACTGTTTTTT
-	TRBV30	TRBD1	TRBJ2-1	CAWLSGGQANEQFF	TGTGCCTGGTTGTCAGGAGGACAGGCCAATGAGCAGTTCTTC
-	TRBV5-1	-	TRBJ2-5	CASSLALGSETQYF	TGCGCCAGCAGCTTGGCCCTGGGTTCAGAGACCCAGTACTTC
-	TRBV27	-	TRBJ2-3	CASSLLGDTQYF	TGTGCCAGCAGTTTGCTGGGAGATACGCAGTATTTT
-	TRBV27	-	TRBJ1-4	CASSLGTNEKLFF	TGTGCCAGCAGTTTAGGAACTAATGAAAAACTGTTTTTT
-	TRBV29-1	TRBD1	TRBJ2-7	CSVQTGQGFSYEQYF	TGCAGCGTTCAGACCGGACAGGGGTTTTCCTACGAGCAGTACTTC
-	TRBV19	-	TRBJ2-1	CASSISDSSYNEQFF	TGTGCCAGTAGTATTTCTGACAGCTCCTACAATGAGCAGTTCTTC
-	TRBV5-6	TRBD1	TRBJ1-6	CASSFKTGNSPLHF	TGTGCCAGCAGCTTTAAGACAGGGAATTCACCCCTCCACTTT
-	TRBV14	TRBD2	TRBJ2-1	CASSRGAGSGIAGLYNEQFF	TGTGCCAGCAGCCGAGGAGCGGGAAGCGGGATCGCGGGATTATACAATGAGCAGTTCTTC
-	TRBV19	TRBD2	TRBJ2-5	CASSISTSGRAETQYF	TGTGCCAGTAGTATTAGCACTAGCGGGAGGGCGGAGACCCAGTACTTC
-	TRBV19	TRBD2	TRBJ2-7	CASSLSLSSGIYEQYF	TGTGCCAGTAGTCTCTCCCTCTCTAGCGGGATCTACGAGCAGTACTTC
-	TRBV6-6	-	TRBJ2-7	CASSYSTPDYEQYF	TGTGCCAGCAGTTACTCCACACCTGACTACGAGCAGTACTTC
-	TRBV5-1	-	TRBJ2-7	CASSGVGYEQYF	TGCGCCAGCAGCGGGGTAGGATACGAGCAGTACTTC
-	TRBV19	-	TRBJ1-5	CASSIGTTSGNQPQHF	TGTGCCAGTAGTATAGGGACAACATCGGGCAATCAGCCCCAGCATTTT
-	TRBV6-6	TRBD1	TRBJ2-1	CASSYMTGVEQFF	TGTGCCAGCAGTTACATGACAGGGGTTGAGCAGTTCTTC
-	TRBV14	-	TRBJ2-1	CASSQDWNSDNEQFF	TGTGCCAGCAGCCAAGACTGGAACAGCGACAATGAGCAGTTCTTC
few	TRBV9	TRBD2	TRBJ2-7	CASSASGSPSYEQYF	TGTGCCAGCAGCGCCAGCGGGAGCCCCTCCTACGAGCAGTACTTC
-	TRBV7-9	-	TRBJ1-1	CASSPLHTEAFF	TGTGCCAGCAGTCCACTACACACTGAAGCTTTCTTT
-	TRBV6-1	-	TRBJ1-2	CASSEQTSNYGYTF	TGTGCCAGCAGTGAACAGACGTCAAACTATGGCTACACCTTC
-	TRBV29-1	-	TRBJ2-7	CSVLYRDGPWEQYF	TGCAGCGTGTTATACCGGGACGGCCCTTGGGAGCAGTACTTC